The T cell receptor (beta chain) described here comes from a study of PD-1 blockade in classical Hodgkin lymphoma (dated by TCRdb to between 2020 and 2021). Regarding the complete study: Nivolumab dosing was 3 mg/kg intravenously every 2 weeks, continuing until either disease progression or unacceptable toxicity. The study used CyTOF and TCR beta sequencing to define a peripheral blood immune signature of response to PD-1 blockade in classical Hodgkin lymphoma. Overall study results and their limits: Diversity was lower in patients who began nivolumab less than 1 year after ASCT, so these patients were left out of later analyses to avoid confounding by immune reconstitution. Among trial patients, those achieving complete response had baseline diversity similar to that of newly diagnosed patients, while diversity was significantly lower in partial responders and progressors. The study was restricted to a single clinical trial cohort, and the causes of repertoire differences, possibly disease activity or prior therapy, were left undefined. A significant rise by C4D1 was seen in CD4+ but not CD8+ TCR diversity (p=0.0027 vs p=0.16), with the rise being most apparent in complete responders (p=0.02). Newly diagnosed patients were reported to have lower baseline TCR diversity than healthy donors, and relapsed/refractory patients were reported to have lower baseline TCR diversity still.

What the time point label conveys for this sample: cycle 4 day 1 (C4D1), after more than 5 weeks of nivolumab. Every trial patient had relapsed after autologous stem cell transplantation, and cohorts A, B and C differed in prior brentuximab vedotin exposure. The trial cohort was composed of about 60 patients with relapsed/refractory classical Hodgkin lymphoma, for whom complete response, partial response or progressive disease was recorded as best overall response. Trial patients were treated with single-agent nivolumab in the multi-cohort phase II CheckMate 205 trial. An independent review committee assessed best overall response by applying the 2007 International Working Group response criteria. Trial PBMCs were collected just before the start of nivolumab (C1D1) and during therapy at cycle 2 day 1 and cycle 4 day 1. Peripheral blood was collected in 8 mL Vacutainer Cell Preparation Tubes, from which PBMCs were isolated by centrifugation and then cryopreserved.

Genomic DNA was extracted with the Qiagen DNeasy kit from unsorted PBMCs and from negatively selected CD4+ and CD8+ fractions. Amplification of TCR beta CDR3 regions was done by immunoSEQ multiplex PCR with primers that anneal to V and J segments. Amplification bias was minimized using a synthetic immune receptor repertoire, and residual bias was removed computationally after sequencing. The published analysis was carried out like this. Custom Python scripts were used to quantify repertoire diversity as the Shannon entropy index. Unsorted, CD4+ and CD8+ repertoires were analyzed separately, except in combined analyses where CD4+ and CD8+ sequences were merged in silico. Clonal expansion was defined as at least a 2-fold frequency increase after treatment relative to C1D1, with a pseudocount of 0.5 for undetected baseline clones. Singleton clones were defined as clones with 0 or 1 copy at C1D1, and non-singleton clones were defined as clones with 2 or more copies. Clones expanded in unsorted samples were assigned a CD4+, CD8+ or unknown annotation through matching of protein sequences in sorted samples from the same patient. Diversity changes from C1D1 to C4D1 were tested in paired samples using Wilcoxon tests. TCRdb mirrors the immuneACCESS table, restricted to in-frame sequences. Some clones are absent from its copies; in checked studies, under half trace to an unresolved V gene, and the reason for the others is unknown. V and J calls and clone size are copied from that table; D and trimming were computed from the DNA. Across this sample there are roughly 50,000 clones, with nearly 90% seen only once. Jointly, the top ten make up around 13% of the sample.

Concerning this clone itself: Its antigen has not been determined. Within one base of it there is no much larger clone, and no base qualities were kept.

Via the germline V gene, CDR1 is SGHTA and CDR2 FQGTGA. V is pruned by 4 bases and J by 1 base, leaving 1 base of the junction without a gene match. The CDR3 sequence holds 14 residues, the cysteine and phenylalanine included. CDR3 DNA only is kept here, 42 bases in frame from base 1. This sample comprised peripheral blood mononuclear cells (PBMCs), obtained before the fourth cycle of nivolumab. The clonotype comes from a human donor with classical Hodgkin lymphoma. The chain joins TRBV7-3 to TRBJ1-1; 9 bases in the middle match TRBD1. CDR3 reads: CASSSTGGNTEAFF. The DNA reads as follows: TGTGCCAGCAGCTCGACAGGGGGGAACACTGAAGCTTTCTTT.